Listed below are T cell receptor beta chains from one sample, sequenced in a study of beta chain features in type 1 diabetes. The table came from immunoSEQ multiplex PCR; TCRdb's copy has only in-frame clones and leaves some out. Of under 450,000 clones in the sample, 11% to 15% are singletons; the top ten hold roughly 0.036%. Sequencing was carried out using naive CD4+ T cells from blood. The source of these receptors is a young man in good health. Each CDR3 is given with its conserved first and last residue. Each record gives: clone size, J gene, D gene, V gene, CDR3 DNA, CDR3 protein. A D gene is named only where the DNA matches it firmly. Size values are once, few and many counts, or a class for expanded clones, and some rows have none.

clone size: NA; J gene: TRBJ2-1; D gene: TRBD2; V gene: TRBV5-4; CDR3 DNA: TGTGCCAGCAGCTTGGGCGGGAGCTCCTACAATGAGCAGTTCTTC; CDR3 protein: CASSLGGSSYNEQFF
clone size: few; J gene: TRBJ2-1; D gene: NA; V gene: TRBV6-4; CDR3 DNA: TGTGCCAGCAGCGCCGGGACCTACTCCTACAATGAGCAGTTCTTC; CDR3 protein: CASSAGTYSYNEQFF
clone size: few; J gene: TRBJ2-3; D gene: NA; V gene: TRBV7-8; CDR3 DNA: TGTGCCAGCAGCGTGACGGGCCTCGTCACAGATACGCAGTATTTT; CDR3 protein: CASSVTGLVTDTQYF
clone size: few; J gene: TRBJ1-5; D gene: NA; V gene: TRBV27; CDR3 DNA: TGTGCCAGCAGTTTCAGGGATAGCAATCAGCCCCAGCATTTT; CDR3 protein: CASSFRDSNQPQHF
clone size: NA; J gene: TRBJ1-2; D gene: NA; V gene: TRBV7-9; CDR3 DNA: TGTGCCAGCAGCCCCACGGACAGAAACTATGGCTACACCTTC; CDR3 protein: CASSPTDRNYGYTF
clone size: NA; J gene: TRBJ2-7; D gene: NA; V gene: TRBV6-6; CDR3 DNA: TGTGCCAGCAGTCAAAGCAGAGTGTACGAGCAGTACTTC; CDR3 protein: CASSQSRVYEQYF
clone size: few; J gene: TRBJ2-7; D gene: NA; V gene: TRBV25-1; CDR3 DNA: TGTGCCAGCAGTGAACTACCCTACGAGCAGTACTTC; CDR3 protein: CASSELPYEQYF
clone size: few; J gene: TRBJ2-1; D gene: TRBD1; V gene: TRBV7-9; CDR3 DNA: TGTGCCAGCAGTTCCGGGACAGGGGACAGCAATGAGCAGTTCTTC; CDR3 protein: CASSSGTGDSNEQFF
clone size: few; J gene: TRBJ2-3; D gene: NA; V gene: TRBV4-3; CDR3 DNA: TGCGCCAGCAGCCAAGATGATAAAAATACGCAGTATTTT; CDR3 protein: CASSQDDKNTQYF
clone size: few; J gene: TRBJ2-3; D gene: TRBD2; V gene: TRBV7-7; CDR3 DNA: TGTGCCAGCAGCGCAAATTCTATAGCGGGGGGGACTGATACGCAGTATTTT; CDR3 protein: CASSANSIAGGTDTQYF
clone size: few; J gene: TRBJ1-4; D gene: NA; V gene: TRBV6-5; CDR3 DNA: TGTGCCAGCAGGCCGGGCAGCCTAAATGAAAAACTGTTTTTT; CDR3 protein: CASRPGSLNEKLFF
clone size: NA; J gene: TRBJ2-3; D gene: NA; V gene: TRBV11-3; CDR3 DNA: TGTGCCAGCAGCCCGTCGAGCGGAATCACAGATACGCAGTATTTT; CDR3 protein: CASSPSSGITDTQYF
clone size: NA; J gene: TRBJ1-1; D gene: NA; V gene: TRBV28; CDR3 DNA: TGTGCCAGCATCAACGCCCCGAACACTGAAGCTTTCTTT; CDR3 protein: CASINAPNTEAFF
clone size: few; J gene: TRBJ1-1; D gene: NA; V gene: TRBV4-3; CDR3 DNA: TGCGCCAGCAGCCAAGATTTCCAGGTGAACACTGAAGCTTTCTTT; CDR3 protein: CASSQDFQVNTEAFF
clone size: NA; J gene: TRBJ2-7; D gene: NA; V gene: TRBV5-5; CDR3 DNA: TGTGCCAGCAGCTTGGCCCCGACAGCCGACTCCTACGAGCAGTACTTC; CDR3 protein: CASSLAPTADSYEQYF
clone size: few; J gene: TRBJ1-3; D gene: NA; V gene: TRBV6-1; CDR3 DNA: TGTGCCAGCAGTGGATCCGGTAACACCATATATTTT; CDR3 protein: CASSGSGNTIYF
clone size: many; J gene: TRBJ2-6; D gene: NA; V gene: TRBV23-1; CDR3 DNA: TGCGCCAGCAGCCTACCCCGTGGTGGGGCCAACGTCCTGACTTTC; CDR3 protein: CASSLPRGGANVLTF
clone size: NA; J gene: TRBJ1-2; D gene: TRBD1; V gene: TRBV9; CDR3 DNA: TGTGCCAGCAGCGCAGGGGGCAGCTATGGCTACACCTTC; CDR3 protein: CASSAGGSYGYTF
clone size: NA; J gene: TRBJ2-5; D gene: NA; V gene: TRBV5-1; CDR3 DNA: TGCGCCAGCAGCTCGATAGGGGACGGGAAAGAGACCCAGTACTTC; CDR3 protein: CASSSIGDGKETQYF
clone size: few; J gene: TRBJ2-7; D gene: NA; V gene: TRBV7-9; CDR3 DNA: TGTGCCAGCAGCTCTCGGACCCCCTACGAGCAGTACTTC; CDR3 protein: CASSSRTPYEQYF
clone size: few; J gene: TRBJ1-5; D gene: NA; V gene: TRBV9; CDR3 DNA: TGTGCCAGCAGCCCAGGACAATCCCTACGAGATCAGCCCCAGCATTTT; CDR3 protein: CASSPGQSLRDQPQHF
clone size: NA; J gene: TRBJ2-5; D gene: NA; V gene: TRBV7-2; CDR3 DNA: TGTGCCAGCAGCTTTGTTTTGAGTCGGGAGACCCAGTACTTC; CDR3 protein: CASSFVLSRETQYF
clone size: few; J gene: TRBJ2-3; D gene: TRBD2; V gene: TRBV5-1; CDR3 DNA: TGCGCCAGCAGCTCCGGGACTAGCGAGGGGGCAGATACGCAGTATTTT; CDR3 protein: CASSSGTSEGADTQYF
clone size: NA; J gene: TRBJ2-1; D gene: TRBD2; V gene: TRBV19; CDR3 DNA: TGTGCCAGCCGGGACTATCGGAATGAGCAGTTCTTC; CDR3 protein: CASRDYRNEQFF
clone size: NA; J gene: TRBJ1-1; D gene: TRBD1; V gene: TRBV7-2; CDR3 DNA: TGTGCCCTAAGAACAGGGGGCACTGAAGCTTTCTTT; CDR3 protein: CALRTGGTEAFF
clone size: NA; J gene: TRBJ2-5; D gene: NA; V gene: TRBV19; CDR3 DNA: TGTGCCAGTAGTATAGACCCTCACCTACGTTATACCGACGGGGAGACCCAGTACTTC; CDR3 protein: CASSIDPHLRYTDGETQYF
clone size: few; J gene: TRBJ2-3; D gene: TRBD2; V gene: TRBV27; CDR3 DNA: TGTGCCAGCAGCCGCCTGGGACTAGCGGGGGGGTCAGATACGCAGTATTTT; CDR3 protein: CASSRLGLAGGSDTQYF
clone size: NA; J gene: TRBJ2-1; D gene: TRBD1; V gene: TRBV7-9; CDR3 DNA: TGTGCCAGCAGCATATTACAGGGGACCTACAATGAGCAGTTCTTC; CDR3 protein: CASSILQGTYNEQFF
clone size: NA; J gene: TRBJ2-7; D gene: NA; V gene: TRBV7-9; CDR3 DNA: TGTGCCAGCAGCTTTGACTCCTACGAGCAGTACTTC; CDR3 protein: CASSFDSYEQYF
clone size: few; J gene: TRBJ2-6; D gene: NA; V gene: TRBV19; CDR3 DNA: TGTGCCAGCTCGTCTGGGGCCAACGTCCTGACTTTC; CDR3 protein: CASSSGANVLTF
clone size: NA; J gene: TRBJ2-2; D gene: TRBD2; V gene: TRBV9; CDR3 DNA: TGTGCCAGCAGCCCCCATAAGGGACTAGCGGGAGTCACCGGGGAGCTGTTTTTT; CDR3 protein: CASSPHKGLAGVTGELFF
clone size: NA; J gene: TRBJ2-5; D gene: NA; V gene: TRBV25-1; CDR3 DNA: TGTGCCAGCAGTGATTTAAGGGCAGGCGAGACCCAGTACTTC; CDR3 protein: CASSDLRAGETQYF
clone size: few; J gene: TRBJ1-6; D gene: NA; V gene: TRBV21-1; CDR3 DNA: TGTGCCAGCAGCAAAGGACAGGGGAATTCACCCCTCCACTTT; CDR3 protein: CASSKGQGNSPLHF
clone size: few; J gene: TRBJ2-6; D gene: NA; V gene: TRBV30; CDR3 DNA: TGTGCCTGGAGTGGGCATCCAGTCTCTGGGGCCAACGTCCTGACTTTC; CDR3 protein: CAWSGHPVSGANVLTF
clone size: few; J gene: TRBJ2-1; D gene: NA; V gene: TRBV29-1; CDR3 DNA: TGCAGCGTCCTCCTCGGGGAAAGGCGCGATGAGCAGTTCTTC; CDR3 protein: CSVLLGERRDEQFF